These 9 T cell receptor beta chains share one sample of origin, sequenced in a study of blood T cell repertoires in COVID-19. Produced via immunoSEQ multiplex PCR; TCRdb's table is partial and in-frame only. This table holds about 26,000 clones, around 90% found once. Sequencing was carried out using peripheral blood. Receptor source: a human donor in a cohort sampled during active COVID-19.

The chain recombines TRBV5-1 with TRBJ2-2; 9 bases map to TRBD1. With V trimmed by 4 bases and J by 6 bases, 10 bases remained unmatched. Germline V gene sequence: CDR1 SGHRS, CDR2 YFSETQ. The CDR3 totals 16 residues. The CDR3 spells CASSPAGTGKAGELFF. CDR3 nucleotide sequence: TGCGCCAGCAGCCCCGCCGGGACAGGGAAGGCCGGGGAGCTGTTTTTT.

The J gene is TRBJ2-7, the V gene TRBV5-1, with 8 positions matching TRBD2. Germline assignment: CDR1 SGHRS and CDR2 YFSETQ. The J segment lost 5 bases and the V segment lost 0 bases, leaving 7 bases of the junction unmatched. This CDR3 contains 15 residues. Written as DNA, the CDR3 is TGCGCCAGCAGCTTGGTTTCGGGAGGGCCCAACGAGCAGTACTTC. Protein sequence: CASSLVSGGPNEQYF.

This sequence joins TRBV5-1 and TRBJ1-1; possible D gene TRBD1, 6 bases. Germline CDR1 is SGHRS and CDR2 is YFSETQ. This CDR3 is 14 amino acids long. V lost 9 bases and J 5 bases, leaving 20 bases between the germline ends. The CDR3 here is CATSLTDSFTEAFF. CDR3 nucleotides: TGCGCCACTTCACTTACGGACAGTTTTACTGAAGCTTTCTTT.

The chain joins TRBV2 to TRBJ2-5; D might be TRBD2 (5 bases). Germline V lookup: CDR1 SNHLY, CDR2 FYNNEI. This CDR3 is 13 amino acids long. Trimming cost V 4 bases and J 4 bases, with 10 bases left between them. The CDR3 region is CASSASGIETQYF. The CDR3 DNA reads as TGTGCCAGCAGTGCTTCGGGGATAGAGACCCAGTACTTC.

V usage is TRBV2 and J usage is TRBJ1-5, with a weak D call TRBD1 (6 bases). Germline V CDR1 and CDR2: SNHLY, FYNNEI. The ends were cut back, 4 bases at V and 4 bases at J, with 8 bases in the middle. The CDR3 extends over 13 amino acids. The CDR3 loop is CASSVDRNQPQHF. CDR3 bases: TGTGCCAGCAGTGTGGACAGAAATCAGCCCCAGCATTTT. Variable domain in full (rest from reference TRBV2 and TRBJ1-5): EPEVTQTPSHQVTQMGQEVILRCVPISNHLYFYWYRQILGQKVEFLVSFYNNEISEKSEIFDDQFSVERPDGSNFTLKIRSTKLEDSAMYFCASSVDRNQPQHFGDGTRLSIL.

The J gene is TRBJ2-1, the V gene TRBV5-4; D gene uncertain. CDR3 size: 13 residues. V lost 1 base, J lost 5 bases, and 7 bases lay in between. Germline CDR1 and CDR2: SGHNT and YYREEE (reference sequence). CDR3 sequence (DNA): TGTGCCAGCAGCTTGAGTTCTAACAATGAGCAGTTCTTC. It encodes CASSLSSNNEQFF.

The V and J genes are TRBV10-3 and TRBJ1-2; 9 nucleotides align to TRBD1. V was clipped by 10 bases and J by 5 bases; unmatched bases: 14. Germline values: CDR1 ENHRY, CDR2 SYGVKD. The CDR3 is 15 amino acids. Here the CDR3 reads CATFSGTGSRYGYTF. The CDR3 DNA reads TGTGCCACCTTTTCGGGGACAGGGTCAAGGTATGGCTACACCTTC.

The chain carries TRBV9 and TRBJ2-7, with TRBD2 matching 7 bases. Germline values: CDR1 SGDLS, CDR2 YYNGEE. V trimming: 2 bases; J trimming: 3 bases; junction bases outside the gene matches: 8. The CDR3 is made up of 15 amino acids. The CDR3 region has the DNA TGTGCCAGCAGCGTCGCAGTTAGCGGGTACTACGAGCAGTACTTC. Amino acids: CASSVAVSGYYEQYF.

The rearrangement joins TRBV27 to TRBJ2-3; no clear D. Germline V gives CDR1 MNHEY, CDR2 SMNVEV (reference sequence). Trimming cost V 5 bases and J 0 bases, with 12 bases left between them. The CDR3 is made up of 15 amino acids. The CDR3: CASSPSYPSTDTQYF. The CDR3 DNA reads TGTGCCAGCAGTCCAAGCTACCCTAGCACAGATACGCAGTATTTT.